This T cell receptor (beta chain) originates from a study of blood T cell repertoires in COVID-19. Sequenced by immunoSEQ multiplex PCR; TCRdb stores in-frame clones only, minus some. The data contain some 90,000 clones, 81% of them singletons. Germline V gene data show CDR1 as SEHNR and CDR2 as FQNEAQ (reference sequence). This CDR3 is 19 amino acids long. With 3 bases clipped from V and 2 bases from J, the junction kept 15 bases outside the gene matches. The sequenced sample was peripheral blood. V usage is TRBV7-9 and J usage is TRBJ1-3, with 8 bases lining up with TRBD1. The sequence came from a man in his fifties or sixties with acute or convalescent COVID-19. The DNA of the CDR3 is TGTGCCAGCAGCTTCCTAAAGGGACAGGCCTTCTTCCCTGGAAACACCATATATTTT. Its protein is CASSFLKGQAFFPGNTIYF.